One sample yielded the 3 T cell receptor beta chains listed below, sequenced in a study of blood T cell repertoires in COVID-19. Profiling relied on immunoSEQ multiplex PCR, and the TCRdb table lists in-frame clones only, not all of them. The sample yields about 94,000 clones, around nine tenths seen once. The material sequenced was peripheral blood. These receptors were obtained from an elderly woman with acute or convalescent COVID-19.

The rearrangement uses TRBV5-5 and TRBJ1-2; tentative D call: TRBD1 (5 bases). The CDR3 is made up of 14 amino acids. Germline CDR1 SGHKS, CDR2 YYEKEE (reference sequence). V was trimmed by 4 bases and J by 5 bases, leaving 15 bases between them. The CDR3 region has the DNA TGTGCCAGCAGCCCCCTTGGGGCAGGGTATGGCTACACCTTC. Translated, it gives CASSPLGAGYGYTF.

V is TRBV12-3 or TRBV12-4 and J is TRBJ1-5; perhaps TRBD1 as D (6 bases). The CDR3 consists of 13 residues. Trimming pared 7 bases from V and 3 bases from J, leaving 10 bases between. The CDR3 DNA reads TGTGCCAGCAATAGACAGGTCAATCAGCCCCAGCATTTT. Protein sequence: CASNRQVNQPQHF.

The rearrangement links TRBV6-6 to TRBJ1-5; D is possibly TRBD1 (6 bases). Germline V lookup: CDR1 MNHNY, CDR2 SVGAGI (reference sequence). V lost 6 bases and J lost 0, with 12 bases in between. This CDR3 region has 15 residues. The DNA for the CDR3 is TGTGCCAGCAGAAAGCAGGGGAATAGCAATCAGCCCCAGCATTTT. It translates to CASRKQGNSNQPQHF.